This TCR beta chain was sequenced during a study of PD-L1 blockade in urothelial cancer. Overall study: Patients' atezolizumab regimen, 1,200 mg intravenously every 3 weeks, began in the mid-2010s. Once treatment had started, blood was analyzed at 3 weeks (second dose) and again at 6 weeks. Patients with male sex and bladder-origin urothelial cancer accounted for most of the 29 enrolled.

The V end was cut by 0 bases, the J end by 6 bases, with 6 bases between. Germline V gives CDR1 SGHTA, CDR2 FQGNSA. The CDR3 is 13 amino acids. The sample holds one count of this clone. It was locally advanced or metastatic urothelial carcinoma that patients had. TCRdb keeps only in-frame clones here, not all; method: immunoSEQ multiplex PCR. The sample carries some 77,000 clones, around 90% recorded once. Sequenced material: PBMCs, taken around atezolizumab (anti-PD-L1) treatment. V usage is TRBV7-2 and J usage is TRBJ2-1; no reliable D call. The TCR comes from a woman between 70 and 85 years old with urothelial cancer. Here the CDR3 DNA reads TGTGCCAGCAGCTTAGCGCGGTCCAATGAGCAGTTCTTC. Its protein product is CASSLARSNEQFF. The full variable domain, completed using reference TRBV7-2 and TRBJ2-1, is GAGVSQSPSNKVTEKGKDVELRCDPISGHTALYWYRQSLGQGLEFLIYFQGNSAPDKSGLPSDRFSAERTGGSVSTLTIQRTQQEDSAVYLCASSLARSNEQFFGPGTRLTVL.